This TCR beta chain was identified in a study of T cell changes during pregnancy in multiple sclerosis (dated by TCRdb to between 2018 and 2021). Concerning the study at large: The study examined how the T cell repertoire changed over the course of pregnancy in women with multiple sclerosis.

The library was obtained by the immunoSEQ multiplex PCR assay. The table comes from immuneACCESS by way of TCRdb, which keeps in-frame sequences with V and J called. Part of the clones is missing from these tables; in studies checked, under half for an unresolved V gene and the rest for unknown reasons. A total of about 40,000 clones appear in this sample, 91% of them only once. The ten largest account for 0.65% to 0.9% of the sample. Here V drops 1 base and J drops 11 bases, and the junction holds 19 bases not matched to any gene. Including the terminal cysteine and phenylalanine, the CDR3 comprises 17 residues. Here the CDR3 DNA is all that survives: 51 bases in frame from base 1. In the germline V gene, CDR1 corresponds to LGHNA and CDR2 to YSLEER. Details on this clone: Its antigen target is currently unknown. No much larger clonotype is one base removed from it; base qualities were not supplied.

The sequence derives from a female donor with multiple sclerosis, enrolled in a pregnancy study. Sequenced material: CD4+ T cells from peripheral blood mononuclear cells, taken before pregnancy. The chain is encoded by TRBV4-3 joined to TRBJ1-1, with 7 bases matching TRBD1. The nucleotide sequence reads as follows: TGCGCCAGCAGCCAAGTAGGGGGCAGGCAGTCGACCGGTGGGGCTTTCTTT. Translated, this gives CASSQVGGRQSTGGAFF.